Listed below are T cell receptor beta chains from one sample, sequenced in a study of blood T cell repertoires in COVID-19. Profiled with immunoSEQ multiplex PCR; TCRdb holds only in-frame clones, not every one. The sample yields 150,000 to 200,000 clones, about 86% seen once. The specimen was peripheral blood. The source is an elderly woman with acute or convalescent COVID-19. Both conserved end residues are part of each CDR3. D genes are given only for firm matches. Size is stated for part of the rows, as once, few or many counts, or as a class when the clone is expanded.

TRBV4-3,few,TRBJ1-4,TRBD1,TGCGCCAGCAGCCAAGGGACCGGGACAGGGGACGAAAAACTGTTTTTT,CASSQGTGTGDEKLFF
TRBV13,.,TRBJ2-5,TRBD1,TGTGCCAGCAGTCATAGGACAGGGGGTCTAGAGACCCAGTACTTC,CASSHRTGGLETQYF
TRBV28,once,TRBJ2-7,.,TGTGCCAGCAGTTTCGCAGGTCCCCGCTACGAGCAGTACTTC,CASSFAGPRYEQYF
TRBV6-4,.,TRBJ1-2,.,TGTGCCAGCAGCCAGGGCGACACCGCCTATGGCTACACCTTC,CASSQGDTAYGYTF
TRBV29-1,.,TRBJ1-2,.,TGCAGCGTAGGGGCAGGGGCTGATGGCTACACCTTC,CSVGAGADGYTF
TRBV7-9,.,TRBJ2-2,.,TGTGCCAGCAGCTTACCGGGTTCAACAGGGATAAACACCGGGGAGCTGTTTTTT,CASSLPGSTGINTGELFF
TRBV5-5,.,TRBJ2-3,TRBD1,TGTGCCAGCAGCTTGGGTCAGGGGGCGGATACGCAGTATTTT,CASSLGQGADTQYF
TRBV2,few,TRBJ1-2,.,TGTGCCAGCAGTGTTGGGGACACCTATGGCTACACCTTC,CASSVGDTYGYTF
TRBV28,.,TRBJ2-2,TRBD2,TGTGCCAGCAGGGCGGCCCCGTCGGGACTAGCGGGGAGGACCGGGGAGCTGTTTTTT,CASRAAPSGLAGRTGELFF
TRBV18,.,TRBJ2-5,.,TGTGCCAGCTCACCACCGAACACCCAAGAGACCCAGTACTTC,CASSPPNTQETQYF
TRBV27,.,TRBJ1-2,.,TGTGCCAGCAGTTTAAGACAGAACTCGGGCTACACCTTC,CASSLRQNSGYTF
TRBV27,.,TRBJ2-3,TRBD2,TGTGCCAGCAGTTTCCTAGCGGGAAGGCCAGATACGCAGTATTTT,CASSFLAGRPDTQYF
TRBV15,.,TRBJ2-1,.,TGTGCCACCAGCAGAGTTTGGGCAGGGGCGTCCTACAATGAGCAGTTCTTC,CATSRVWAGASYNEQFF
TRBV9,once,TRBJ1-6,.,TGTGCCAGCAGCGCTACAGGGAAATTCTCACCCCTCCACTTT,CASSATGKFSPLHF
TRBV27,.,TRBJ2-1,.,TGTGCCAGCAGTCCGACTCCGGGACAATACAATGAGCAGTTCTTC,CASSPTPGQYNEQFF
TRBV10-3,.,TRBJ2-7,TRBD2,TGTGCCATCAGTGAGTTAGCGGGGTCCTACGAGCAGTACTTC,CAISELAGSYEQYF
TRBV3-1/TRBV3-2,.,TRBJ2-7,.,TGTGCCAGCAGCCAAGGGCAGGGTCCCTACGAGCAGTACTTC,CASSQGQGPYEQYF
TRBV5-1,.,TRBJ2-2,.,TGCGCCAGCAGCTTGGCCGCGGGCACCGGGGAGCTGTTTTTT,CASSLAAGTGELFF
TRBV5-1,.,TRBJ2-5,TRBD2,TGCGCCAGCAGCGCCGGGACTAGCGGGACCATGGAGACCCAGTACTTC,CASSAGTSGTMETQYF
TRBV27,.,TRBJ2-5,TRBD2,TGTGCCAGCAGTTTGACTAGCGGGAGGGTCGGAGAGACCCAGTACTTC,CASSLTSGRVGETQYF
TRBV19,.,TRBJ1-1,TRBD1,TGTGCCAGTAGGCTGGGTGACAGGGCGGCTTTCTTT,CASRLGDRAAFF
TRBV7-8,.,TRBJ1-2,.,TGTGCCAGCAGCCTGGACTTGGGGGCGGGCTATGGCTACACCTTC,CASSLDLGAGYGYTF
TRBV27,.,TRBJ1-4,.,TGTGCCAGCTCCCACTTTCCATCAACTAATGAAAAACTGTTTTTT,CASSHFPSTNEKLFF
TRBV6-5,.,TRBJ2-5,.,TGTGCCAGCAGGTACCTAGACAGGTCAGAGACCCAGTACTTC,CASRYLDRSETQYF